The clone carrying this T cell receptor beta chain was detected a few times. Its antigen is undetermined. TCRdb re-called the RACE reads with MiXCR, one entry per CDR3 protein. The sample shows over 85,000 distinct CDR3 sequences, 7.5% to 10% of them seen only once. CDR1 DFQATT and CDR2 SNEGSKA come from the germline V gene (reference sequence). V trimming: 4 bases; J trimming: 4 bases; junction bases outside the gene matches: 6. There are 15 residues in the CDR3. This entry belongs to a study of human T cells and chemical hapten exposure. The study's findings and limits: Controls had significantly fewer large CDR3 similarity clusters than were formed by expanded TCRs. Alopecia affected the donors, so their immune response may differ from healthy people's.

Time point of the sample: patch test 2, 6 weeks after DPC sensitization. Specified treatment: therapeutic diphenylcyclopropenone sensitization with weekly scalp DPC. This material consisted of whole blood, taken in connection with sensitization to the hapten diphenylcyclopropenone (DPC). The receptor was derived from a woman between 40 and 50 years old with alopecia areata. Some clones in this sample may be carry-over from other donors' samples. This chain joins TRBV20-1 and TRBJ2-3, with 12 bases fitting TRBD1. The CDR3: CSATGTGGASDTQYF. In DNA form, the CDR3 reads TGCAGTGCTACCGGGACAGGGGGCGCTTCAGATACGCAGTATTTT.